This T cell receptor beta chain comes out of a study of blood T cell repertoires in COVID-19. Method: immunoSEQ multiplex PCR; TCRdb's copy keeps in-frame clones and lacks some. The sample has about 300,000 clones; around 89% are singletons. Per germline, CDR1 LNHNV and CDR2 YYDKDF (reference sequence). V was pared by 6 bases and J by 6 bases, with 5 bases of the junction left unmatched. The CDR3 is 14 residues long. Sequencing was done on a sample of peripheral blood. The genes are TRBV15 and TRBJ1-6; TRBD1 agrees at 7 bases. This TCR was sampled from a man aged 18 to 29 who had recovered from COVID-19. This CDR3 reads CATRAGTANSPLHF. The CDR3 DNA is TGTGCCACCAGAGCCGGGACAGCTAATTCACCCCTCCACTTT. The variable domain in full, completed from reference TRBV15 and TRBJ1-6, reads DAMVIQNPRYQVTQFGKPVTLSCSQTLNHNVMYWYQQKSSQAPKLLFHYYDKDFNNEADTPDNFQSRRPNTSFCFLDIRSPGLGDTAMYLCATRAGTANSPLHFGNGTRLTVT.